This TCR beta chain is drawn from a study of blood T cells in healthy people across ages. Study-wide points: As naive T cell percentage varied, TCR beta diversity correlated strongly with it. One million T cells yielded diversity estimates that were considered underestimates.

The CDR3 runs to 13 residues. Germline V CDR1 and CDR2: SEHNR, FQNEAQ (reference sequence). V was cut by 8 bases and J by 13 bases, with 21 bases left in between. Through a sample-barcoded 5' primer and a J-beta primer mix, a second PCR was run for about 6 to 11 cycles. TCRdb reprocessed the 5' RACE reads with MiXCR, giving one entry per CDR3 protein. The sample lists 600,000 to 850,000 distinct CDR3 sequences, more than 40% occurring once. Details on this clonotype: The antigen remains unidentified.

Sequencing was carried out using blood. This rearrangement joins TRBV7-9 to TRBJ2-1; D might be TRBD2 (8 bases). The origin of this receptor is a woman aged 60 to 75 in good health. This chain's CDR3 is CASQRGREETQFF. The CDR3 nucleotides are TGTGCCAGCCAAAGGGGGCGGGAGGAGACCCAGTTCTTC.